This T cell receptor (beta chain) was recovered during a study of human T cells and chemical hapten exposure. In the case of this clonotype: Just one base apart from a much larger clone, this may be a read error.

Time point indicated: patch test 1, 2 weeks after DPC sensitization. The treatment is: therapeutic diphenylcyclopropenone sensitization with weekly scalp DPC. MiXCR, applied by TCRdb to the RACE reads, yields one record per CDR3 protein. The repertoire has fewer than 150,000 distinct CDR3 sequences, around 15% of them found once; the top ten carry roughly 0.92%. The CDR3 is 15 residues long. Germline V gene lookup returns CDR1 ENHRY and CDR2 SYGVKD. Sequencing used whole blood, obtained in connection with sensitization to the hapten diphenylcyclopropenone (DPC). The TCR comes from a man aged 18 to 30 with alopecia areata. Some clones in this sample may be carry-over from other donors' samples. The rearrangement uses TRBV10-3 and TRBJ2-1; TRBD2 matches at 7 bases. The CDR3: CAICESRGGRNEQFF. The CDR3 DNA reads TGTGCCATCTGTGAGTCGCGCGGGGGACGCAATGAGCAGTTCTTC.